The 28 T cell receptor beta chains below were found in one sample sequenced in a study of early T cells in non-severe SARS-CoV-2 infection (dated by TCRdb to the early 2020s). Library prep was done by 5' RACE. Sequencing relied on a NextSeq 500. The public reads were quality trimmed at Q25 with fastp and then assembled into clones with MiXCR by TCRdb, keeping productive beta chains. Entries that share a CDR3 protein sequence are merged under the most common genes and DNA. For this sample there are about 48,000 distinct CDR3 sequences; 6.5% to 9.5% appear just once. The top ten hold under 6.5% of the sample. The sequenced sample was whole blood. These receptors were collected from an adult who was a healthcare worker with PCR-confirmed SARS-CoV-2 infection or an uninfected control (not recorded which).

This chain uses TRBV9 with TRBJ2-5; 7 nucleotides align to TRBD1. There are 14 residues in the CDR3. CDR1 is SGDLS and CDR2 is YYNGEE in the germline V gene. V shed 4 bases and J 5 bases; nucleotides not matched to a gene: 8. As DNA, the CDR3 is TGTGCCAGCAGCCTCCGACAGGGACAGGAGACCCAGTACTTC. This gives the protein CASSLRQGQETQYF.

The J gene is TRBJ1-2, the V gene TRBV5-1, with D unresolved. V dropped 6 bases and J dropped 1 base, with 10 bases sitting between them. There are 13 residues in the CDR3. Germline CDR1 SGHRS, CDR2 YFSETQ. CDR3 loop: CASKETGNYGYTF. CDR3 DNA sequence: TGCGCCAGCAAAGAGACGGGTAACTATGGCTACACCTTC.

This clonotype was seen ten or more times. The chain carries TRBV3-1 and TRBJ2-1; TRBD2 matches at 9 bases. V shed 4 bases and J 1 base; nucleotides not matched to a gene: 17. The CDR3 totals 20 residues. The germline V gene has CDR1 LGHDT and CDR2 YNNKEL (reference sequence). The CDR3 sequence: CASSPRSGGGAIVSYNEQFF. DNA of the CDR3: TGTGCCAGCAGCCCGCGGTCGGGCGGGGGGGCCATAGTTTCCTACAATGAGCAGTTCTTC.

V is TRBV10-2 and J is TRBJ1-1, with 7 bases matching TRBD1. The V segment lost 2 bases and the J segment 5 bases; nucleotides outside the gene matches: 2. The CDR3 has 13 amino acids. In germline, CDR1 is WSHSY, CDR2 SAAADI. The CDR3 nucleotides are TGCGCCAGCAGTGAGCCGACAGGGACTGAAGCTTTCTTT. It yields the protein CASSEPTGTEAFF.

This rearrangement joins TRBV5-1 to TRBJ2-2; D is perhaps TRBD1 or TRBD2 (5 bases each). CDR3 length equals 16 residues. Germline CDR1 and CDR2: SGHRS and YFSETQ. V dropped 2 bases and J dropped 0 bases, with 11 bases sitting between them. CDR3 residues: CASSFRELANTGELFF. The CDR3 coding sequence is TGCGCCAGCAGCTTCAGGGAGTTAGCGAACACCGGGGAGCTGTTTTTT.

This clonotype appeared many times. This chain connects TRBV14 to TRBJ2-3; D is perhaps TRBD1 (6 bases). The CDR3 is 13 residues long. Germline CDR1 reads SGHDN; CDR2 reads FVKESK. V dropped 1 base and J dropped 12 bases, with 14 bases sitting between them. The CDR3 DNA sequence: TGTGCCAGCAGCCAAGGGGGGCAGCTTGAACAGTATTTT. Translated: CASSQGGQLEQYF.

This chain connects TRBV20-1 to TRBJ2-3; 7 nucleotides agree with TRBD2. CDR3 length: 16 residues. With V trimmed by 6 bases and J by 3 bases, 15 bases remained unmatched. CDR1 and CDR2 (germline): DFQATT, SNEGSKA (reference sequence). For the CDR3, the DNA is TGCAGTGCCAAATCTACGGGACTAACCTTTACAGATACGCAGTATTTT. Translating it yields CSAKSTGLTFTDTQYF.

This clonotype came up many times. The chain couples TRBV15 to TRBJ1-1, with D perhaps matching TRBD1 (6 bases). Between the trimmed V and J ends, which lost 4 bases and 5 bases, there was a span of 8 bases. The CDR3 extends over 12 amino acids. CDR1 and CDR2 (germline): LNHNV, YYDKDF (reference sequence). The CDR3 nucleotides read TGTGCCACCAGCAAGGGGGGGACTGAAGCTTTCTTT. Translation gives CATSKGGTEAFF.

This clonotype was found a few times. Here the CDR3 DNA reads TGTGCCAGCTCCCCCACTACGTTTCTGGGGGATGAGCAGTATTTT. The encoded protein is CASSPTTFLGDEQYF. This chain uses TRBV27 with TRBJ2-3, with D perhaps assigned TRBD1 or TRBD2 (5 bases each). Looked up from germline, CDR1 is MNHEY and CDR2 is SMNVEV (reference sequence). V was pared by 8 bases and J by 11 bases, with 26 bases between. The CDR3 runs 15 residues.

This clonotype was detected only a few times. The J gene is TRBJ2-1, the V gene TRBV9; 9 bases align to TRBD1. The CDR3 length is 17 residues. Trimming took 0 bases from V and 9 from J; bases not matched to a gene: 13. The germline CDR1 and CDR2 sequences are SGDLS and YYNGEE. CDR3 in amino acids: CASSVAPSQTGGGEQFF. CDR3 sequence (DNA): TGTGCCAGCAGCGTAGCTCCCAGCCAGACAGGGGGGGGTGAGCAGTTCTTC.

V gene TRBV9 combines with J gene TRBJ2-7; D is unresolved. The germline V gene has CDR1 SGDLS and CDR2 YYNGEE. This CDR3 is 13 amino acids long. Between the trimmed V and J ends, which lost 4 bases and 2 bases, there was a span of 10 bases. The CDR3 loop is CASSMDGPYEQYF. As DNA, the CDR3 is TGTGCCAGCAGCATGGACGGCCCCTACGAGCAGTACTTC.

This clonotype was found many times. CDR3: CSAPSGAGGNQPQHF. The CDR3 DNA follows: TGCAGTGCCCCCTCCGGTGCAGGGGGTAATCAGCCCCAGCATTTT. The chain joins TRBV20-1 to TRBJ1-5, with 7 bases that match TRBD1. The CDR3 runs to 15 residues. Looked up from germline, CDR1 is DFQATT and CDR2 is SNEGSKA (reference sequence). V lost 6 bases, J lost 4 bases, and 12 bases stayed unmatched.

The rearrangement joins TRBV10-1 to TRBJ2-7; D assignment may be TRBD1 or TRBD2 (6 bases each). Germline assignment: CDR1 WNHNN and CDR2 SYGVQD (reference sequence). Trimming took off 10 bases at V and 3 bases at J, with 19 bases between the two ends. This CDR3 contains 14 residues. The DNA for the CDR3 is TGCGCCACCCCTCTCGGGGGCCGGTTCTACGAGCAGTACTTC. Protein: CATPLGGRFYEQYF.

This clonotype was seen more than once but under ten times. V is TRBV20-1 and J is TRBJ1-1, with D uncertain. Between the trimmed V and J ends, which lost 0 bases and 0 bases, there was a span of 5 bases. Germline V CDR1 and CDR2: DFQATT, SNEGSKA (reference sequence). CDR3 size: 13 residues. The CDR3 spells CSARDGLNTEAFF. The CDR3 DNA reads TGCAGTGCTAGAGATGGGTTGAACACTGAAGCTTTCTTT.

This clonotype was counted many times. The chain recombines TRBV29-1 with TRBJ2-7; TRBD1 agrees at 9 bases. Trimming removed 2 bases from V and 4 bases from J; junction bases left unmatched: 9. The CDR3 covers 15 residues. Germline-derived CDR1 and CDR2 are SQVTM and ANQGSEA. The CDR3 region has the DNA TGCAGCGTTGAATCGCCTACGGGACAGGGTTACGAGCAGTACTTC. Its translation: CSVESPTGQGYEQYF.

There are many counts of this clonotype. The rearrangement joins TRBV12-3 or TRBV12-4 to TRBJ1-5; D not resolved. Between the trimmed V and J ends, which lost 1 base and 7 bases, there was a span of 11 bases. This CDR3 is 14 amino acids long. CDR3 amino acids: CASSLVGFEQPQHF. CDR3 sequence (DNA): TGTGCCAGCAGTTTAGTGGGGTTCGAGCAGCCCCAGCATTTT.

This clonotype was recorded at least ten times. The CDR3 nucleotides are TGTGCCAGCAGTGAGGGACAGGATGGGGGTACGCAGTATTTT. This gives the protein CASSEGQDGGTQYF. The J gene is TRBJ2-3, the V gene TRBV6-4; TRBD1 aligns across 8 bases. Germline V CDR1 and CDR2: MRHNA, SNTAGT. The CDR3 runs 14 residues. V gave up 3 bases and J gave up 8 bases; unmatched junction bases: 7.

The table lists this clonotype with many counts. The chain has TRBV5-1 and TRBJ1-1, with 9 bases aligning to TRBD1. This CDR3 is built from 12 residues. The junction had 2 bases not matched to a gene; V was cut back by 3 bases and J by 8 bases. Germline values: CDR1 SGHRS, CDR2 YFSETQ. The DNA of the CDR3 is TGCGCCAGCAGCTGGGGGACAGGGGAAGCTTTCTTT. Translating it yields CASSWGTGEAFF.

This clonotype has ten or more counts. The chain is built from TRBV10-3 and TRBJ1-6; D call uncertain. Germline assignment: CDR1 ENHRY and CDR2 SYGVKD. V was cut by 4 bases and J by 4 bases, with 8 bases left in between. The CDR3 loop spans 14 amino acids. The CDR3 spells CAISVTSYNSPLHF. Written as DNA, the CDR3 is TGTGCCATCAGTGTGACCTCGTATAATTCACCCCTCCACTTT.

This clonotype was detected only a few times. The V gene is TRBV7-2, the J gene TRBJ2-1; 9 bases are a match to TRBD1. The CDR3 is 15 residues long. Germline lookup yields CDR1 SGHTA and CDR2 FQGNSA. Trimming cost V 4 bases and J 1 base; bases outside gene matches: 2. This CDR3 reads CASSSGTGSYNEQFF. CDR3 nucleotide sequence: TGTGCCAGCAGCTCAGGGACAGGGTCCTACAATGAGCAGTTCTTC.

This clonotype was detected many times. The chain employs TRBV29-1 and TRBJ1-1; D is possibly TRBD1 (6 bases). Germline V gene sequence: CDR1 SQVTM, CDR2 ANQGSEA. The V end lost 7 bases, the J end lost 0 bases, and 12 bases lay between the germline ends. This CDR3 has 13 amino acids. CDR3 DNA sequence: TGCAGCGCCAGGACAGCTTTGAACACTGAAGCTTTCTTT. Protein product: CSARTALNTEAFF.

In this sample, this clonotype turned up a few times. For the CDR3, the DNA is TGTGCCAGCAGTTACCTCAACACCGGGGAGCTGTTTTTT. It codes for CASSYLNTGELFF. The chain recombines TRBV6-5 with TRBJ2-2, with no clear D. Trimming shortened V by 2 bases and J by 2 bases, and 3 bases separated the two germline ends. Germline V gives CDR1 MNHEY, CDR2 SVGAGI. The CDR3 is 13 amino acids.

This clonotype was counted only a few times. The J gene is TRBJ2-1, the V gene TRBV7-9, with D perhaps matching TRBD2 (5 bases). Trimming cost V 7 bases and J 7 bases, with 17 bases left between them. Germline V gene data show CDR1 as SEHNR and CDR2 as FQNEAQ (reference sequence). The CDR3 runs 14 residues. The CDR3: CASTSLAPLNEQFF. The CDR3 DNA follows: TGTGCCAGCACCTCGCTAGCCCCCCTTAATGAGCAGTTCTTC.

This clonotype was seen repeatedly, ten times or more. The V gene is TRBV19, the J gene TRBJ2-3; no definite D call. Germline CDR1 and CDR2: LNHDA and SQIVND (reference sequence). With 4 bases removed from V and 5 bases from J, the gap between germline ends came to 7 bases. This CDR3 is 12 amino acids long. CDR3 sequence: CASSTEEDTQYF. The CDR3 DNA reads TGTGCCAGTAGTACCGAGGAAGATACGCAGTATTTT. Drawing the rest from reference TRBV19 and TRBJ2-3, the complete variable domain is DGGITQSPKYLFRKEGQNVTLSCEQNLNHDAMYWYRQDPGQGLRLIYYSQIVNDFQKGDIAEGYSVSREKKESFPLTVTSAQKNPTAFYLCASSTEEDTQYFGPGTRLTVL.

At least ten counts were recorded for this clonotype. This chain joins TRBV28 and TRBJ1-5; TRBD1 matches 8 bases. This CDR3 contains 16 residues. Germline CDR1 is MDHEN and CDR2 is SYDVKM. Trimming removed 2 bases from V and 2 bases from J; junction bases left unmatched: 5. The CDR3 DNA reads TGTGCCAGCAGTTTAGGAGACAGGGGAGGCAATCAGCCCCAGCATTTT. Translation gives CASSLGDRGGNQPQHF.

Ten or more counts support this clonotype. The J gene is TRBJ2-5, the V gene TRBV20-1, with D perhaps TRBD1 (6 bases). The germline V and J ends were trimmed by 0 bases and 6 bases, with 17 bases remaining between them. From germline, CDR1 is DFQATT and CDR2 SNEGSKA (reference sequence). The CDR3 has 15 amino acids. CDR3 sequence reads: CSARDEARGSQTQYF. The CDR3 nucleotides are TGCAGTGCTAGAGATGAGGCCAGGGGTTCGCAGACCCAGTACTTC.

This clonotype was counted many times. The rearrangement uses TRBV7-6 and TRBJ1-1; tentative D call: TRBD1 (5 bases). This CDR3 region has 17 residues. Germline values: CDR1 SGHVS, CDR2 FNYEAQ. The V end was cut by 0 bases, the J end by 1 base, with 15 bases between. CDR3 sequence reads: CASSLAGNQGGNTEAFF. The CDR3, as DNA: TGTGCCAGCAGCTTAGCGGGAAATCAGGGAGGGAACACTGAAGCTTTCTTT.

This clonotype was detected many times. The chain uses TRBV29-1 and TRBJ2-7, with D unresolved. V shed 4 bases and J shed 0 bases, with 7 bases lying between them. The CDR3 runs to 12 residues. Germline V gene data show CDR1 as SQVTM and CDR2 as ANQGSEA. The DNA for the CDR3 is TGCAGCGTTGGTTCGGCCTCCTACGAGCAGTACTTC. This gives the protein CSVGSASYEQYF.